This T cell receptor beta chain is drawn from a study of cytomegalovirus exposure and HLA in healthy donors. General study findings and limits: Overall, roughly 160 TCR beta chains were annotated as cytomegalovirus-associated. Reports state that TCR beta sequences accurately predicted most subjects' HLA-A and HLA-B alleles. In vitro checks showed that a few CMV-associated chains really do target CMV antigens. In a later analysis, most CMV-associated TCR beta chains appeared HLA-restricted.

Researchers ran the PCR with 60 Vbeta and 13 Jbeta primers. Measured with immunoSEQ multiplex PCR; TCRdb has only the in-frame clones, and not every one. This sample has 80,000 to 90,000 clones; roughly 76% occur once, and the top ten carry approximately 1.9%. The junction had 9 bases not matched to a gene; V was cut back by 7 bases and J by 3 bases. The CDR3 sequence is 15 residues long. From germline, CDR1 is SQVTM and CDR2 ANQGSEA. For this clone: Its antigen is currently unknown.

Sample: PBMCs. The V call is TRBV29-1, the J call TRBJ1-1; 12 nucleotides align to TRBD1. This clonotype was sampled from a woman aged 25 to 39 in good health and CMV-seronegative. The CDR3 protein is CSAAGTGGVHTEAFF. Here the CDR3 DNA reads TGCAGCGCTGCCGGGACAGGGGGCGTTCACACTGAAGCTTTCTTT.